Sequencing of this TCR beta chain was carried out in a study of T cell changes during pregnancy in multiple sclerosis. Sequencing used immunoSEQ multiplex PCR; TCRdb keeps in-frame clones, though not all of them. The sample holds 100,000 or so clones; just over 90% are singletons and the top ten take more than 0.95%. The CDR3 runs 12 residues. The germline V gene encodes CDR1 SGHRS and CDR2 YFSETQ. Deletions cut 6 bases from V and 2 bases from J, with 7 bases between. This clonotype was sampled from a female donor with multiple sclerosis, enrolled in a pregnancy study. Source: peripheral blood, taken in the second trimester of pregnancy. The chain carries TRBV5-1 and TRBJ2-3; D gene uncertain. The CDR3 protein is CASTGLTDTQYF. As DNA, the CDR3 is TGCGCCAGCACGGGTCTCACAGATACGCAGTATTTT.